The T cell receptor beta chain under discussion was sequenced for a study of OX40 agonist ivuxolimab in advanced cancers. For context, the study as a whole: The costimulatory receptor OX40 (CD134) was targeted by ivuxolimab, a fully human IgG2 agonistic monoclonal antibody. The paper describes the monotherapy dose-escalation part (N of about 57 patients) of the phase I trial of ivuxolimab. Three dose-escalation patients achieved partial responses, one with hepatocellular carcinoma and two with cutaneous melanoma. Intravenous ivuxolimab was administered to patients every 2 weeks at six dose levels: 0.01, 0.1, 0.3, 1.5, 3 and 10 mg/kg. The purpose of peripheral TCRbeta sequencing was to test whether ivuxolimab changed TCR sequence diversity and led to clonal T-cell expansion. In the dose-escalation cohort, 75% to 90% of patients were male, and the mean age was around 65 years with a range of roughly 20 to 85. Among the approximately 50 dose-escalation patients, around 19 had hepatocellular carcinoma, 15 or so melanoma, 9 renal cell carcinoma and 9 head and neck cancer. Patients were allowed to have had prior anti-PD-1, anti-PD-L1 or anti-CTLA-4 therapy, and more than 30% of the dose-escalation patients had previously received checkpoint inhibitors.

Genomic DNA was isolated from the sorted cells so that the TCRbeta CDR3 region could be sequenced. The immunoSEQ Assay was used for sequencing of TCRbeta CDR3 regions. Entries here come from immuneACCESS through TCRdb and include only in-frame sequences with V and J called. Some clones fail to appear in such tables; in the studies checked, an unresolved V gene covers under half of the shortfall, and the cause of the remainder is unknown. This sample comprises about 67,000 clones, 80% to 95% of them detected only once. The ten largest make up over 9.5% of the sample. The trial excluded patients who had a history of autoimmune disease or were on systemic immunosuppression. Peripheral blood for TCR sequencing was collected from all dose cohorts at baseline, on cycle 4 day 1, and on cycle 7 day 1. Samples were obtained from an open-label, multicenter, first-in-human phase I dose-escalation trial of ivuxolimab. Adults with locally advanced or metastatic head and neck squamous cell, hepatocellular, melanoma or renal cell carcinoma were enrolled in the trial. Before TCR sequencing, CD4+ T cells and CD8+ T cells from peripheral blood were sorted into separate populations.

The paper as a whole reports these results and caveats: Low levels of normalized T-cell clonal expansion were also seen in some nonresponding patients. Clonal expansion of both CD4+ and CD8+ blood T cells was observed from baseline to week 6 at doses 0.1 to 3.0 mg/kg. In the 0.1-3.0 mg/kg groups, partial responders were among the patients with the lowest normalized peripheral clonal expansion, particularly in CD8+ T cells. On average, CD8+ T cells showed more expanded clones than CD4+ T cells after ivuxolimab. The antigen specificity of the peripheral T cells that underwent clonal expansion was not determined.

Trimming removed 6 bases from V and 4 bases from J, leaving 8 bases between the germline ends. Taken from the germline V gene (reference sequence), the CDR1 and CDR2 loops are LNHDA and SQIVND. The CDR3 starts with the cysteine, ends with the phenylalanine, and has 12 residues. The kept DNA is CDR3 alone, 36 bases in frame from the first base. About this clone: The clone's antigen remains unknown. Base qualities are missing; no much larger clone stands one base away.

The chain uses TRBV19 and TRBJ2-3, with TRBD2 as a weak D call on 5 bases. Sample: CD4+ or CD8+ T cells sorted from blood, taken in a trial of the OX40 agonist ivuxolimab. The clonotype was recovered from an adult with an advanced solid tumor such as melanoma, head and neck, liver or kidney cancer. The CDR3 is CASSGMSDTQYF. The DNA reads TGTGCCAGTAGCGGGATGTCAGATACGCAGTATTTT.